This record concerns one T cell receptor (beta chain) sequence. Its matching antigen is unknown. This record comes from a study of CD8 T cell repertoires and HIV-1 epitope variants. Study background: T cells were stimulated with Twenty-five Gag and Nef peptides separately. Tested: three Gag epitope families, Nef HW9 and YT9.

Libraries were prepared by immunoSEQ multiplex PCR; TCRdb keeps only in-frame clonotypes and omits some of them. This table has several thousand clones, approximately 61% appearing once. The sequence was collected from a male donor with HIV. The sample was cultured CD8+ T cells derived from PBMCs.

CDR3 sequence: CASSEGPLYGYTF. As DNA, the CDR3 is TGTGCCAGCAGCGAAGGGCCTCTCTATGGCTACACCTTC. The chain combines TRBV5-6 with TRBJ1-2; D unresolved. This CDR3 contains 13 residues. V was shortened by 4 bases and J by 4 bases, with 11 bases between the two germline ends. CDR1 and CDR2 (germline): SGHDT, YYEEEE.